This T cell receptor (beta chain) was observed in a study of blood T cell repertoires in COVID-19 (dated by TCRdb to the early 2020s). General notes on the study: Collaborator samples came from the United States, Italy and Spain and covered acute and convalescent phases of COVID-19. Subjects who had been exposed to COVID-19, were actively infected with it, or had recovered from it provided the deeply sampled blood TCRbeta repertoires that made up the dataset. Where HLA class I and class II types were available, the types were taken from metadata supplied by the sample provider, not from assay-based typing. Samples were obtained from the ongoing ImmuneRACE study (first 160 participants) and from some 1,200 subjects provided by 6 global collaborators. The repertoires were released in a freely available public database intended as a resource for research on the immune response to SARS-CoV-2. Sample metadata almost always included a de-identified subject ID, COVID-19 status, age in years and sex. The material from the prospective study consisted of cDNA or gDNA derived from T cells, B-cell-depleted T cells, or PBMCs. Study-wide findings and limitations: The quantity of clinical and demographic metadata differed by source and by participant and was supplied without curation.

Each collaborating institution followed its own protocols to collect whole blood in K2EDTA tubes. Collaborator samples were shipped for TCRbeta analysis as frozen whole blood, isolated PBMCs, or DNA extracted from either sample type. From its cysteine to its phenylalanine, the CDR3 spans 14 amino acids. Of the read, only the CDR3 DNA is kept; its 42 bases are in frame from base 1. V drops 0 bases and J drops 2 bases, leaving 7 bases in between. CDR1 MNHNS and CDR2 SASEGT are derived from the germline V gene. The immunoSEQ Assay, a bias-controlled multiplex PCR, was used to amplify TCRbeta CDR3 regions from genomic DNA. As for the authors' bioinformatics: Nucleated cell counts per sample were estimated from amplification of reference gene primers within the assay. To quantify the absolute abundance of each unique TCRbeta CDR3 rearrangement, sequence reads were collapsed and filtered. For each sample, productive Simpson clonality was calculated as the square root of Simpson's diversity index over productive rearrangements. What TCRdb holds here is the immuneACCESS table cut down to in-frame rearrangements. Part of the clones is not present; checked against another copy, under half of the missing clones reflect an unresolved V gene, and the others are unexplained. V, J and clone size are taken as reported in that table, and D and trimming were inferred from the DNA itself. Within this sample are about 73,000 clones, with about four fifths of them counted one time only. Of the sample, 5.3% falls within the top ten clones.

Details on this clone: Its antigen is unknown. Base qualities are not provided; no much larger clone lies one nucleotide away.

This TCR was sampled from a man aged 45-65 years with active COVID-19. The chain links TRBV6-1 with TRBJ1-1, with the D gene call left open. Material: peripheral blood. Here is the DNA: TGTGCCAGCAGTGAAGCTTACAGCAACACTGAAGCTTTCTTT. Translated, this gives CASSEAYSNTEAFF.